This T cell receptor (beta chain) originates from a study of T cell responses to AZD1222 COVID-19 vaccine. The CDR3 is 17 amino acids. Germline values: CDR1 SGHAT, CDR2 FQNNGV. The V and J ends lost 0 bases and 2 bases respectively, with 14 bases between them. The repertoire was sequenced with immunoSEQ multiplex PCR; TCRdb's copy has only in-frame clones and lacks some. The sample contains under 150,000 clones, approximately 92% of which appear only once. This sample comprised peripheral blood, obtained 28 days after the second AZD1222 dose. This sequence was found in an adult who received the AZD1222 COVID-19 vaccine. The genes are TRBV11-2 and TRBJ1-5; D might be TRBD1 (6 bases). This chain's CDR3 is CASSLDLNREGNQPQHF. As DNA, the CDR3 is TGTGCCAGCAGCTTAGATCTGAACAGGGAGGGCAATCAGCCCCAGCATTTT.